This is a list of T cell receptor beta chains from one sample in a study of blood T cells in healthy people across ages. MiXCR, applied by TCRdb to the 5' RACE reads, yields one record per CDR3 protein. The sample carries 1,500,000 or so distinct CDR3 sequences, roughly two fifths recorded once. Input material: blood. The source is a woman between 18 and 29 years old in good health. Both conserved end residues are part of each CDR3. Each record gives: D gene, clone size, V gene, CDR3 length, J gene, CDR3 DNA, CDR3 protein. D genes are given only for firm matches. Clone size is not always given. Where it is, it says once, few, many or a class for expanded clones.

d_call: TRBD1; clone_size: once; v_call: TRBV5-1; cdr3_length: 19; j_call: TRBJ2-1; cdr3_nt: TGCGCCAGCAGCAGATCCGGGACAGGGGACCCTAGAGTAAGCAATGAGCAGTTCTTC; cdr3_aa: CASSRSGTGDPRVSNEQFF
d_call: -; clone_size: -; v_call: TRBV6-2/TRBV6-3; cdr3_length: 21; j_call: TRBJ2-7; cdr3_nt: TGTGCCAGCAGTTACTCACGGCAGTACGTCCTCAACGAGGGGGGAAAAGAGACTCAGTACTTC; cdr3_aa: CASSYSRQYVLNEGGKETQYF
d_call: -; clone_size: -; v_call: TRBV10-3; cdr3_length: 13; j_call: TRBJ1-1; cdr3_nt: TGTGCCATCAGTGAGGAGCCTTACACTGAAGCTTTCTTT; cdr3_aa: CAISEEPYTEAFF
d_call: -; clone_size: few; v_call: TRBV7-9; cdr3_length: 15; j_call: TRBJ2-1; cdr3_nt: TGTGCCAGCAGCTTGGGCAGGGTTGTAGGAAATGAGCAGTTCTTC; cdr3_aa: CASSLGRVVGNEQFF
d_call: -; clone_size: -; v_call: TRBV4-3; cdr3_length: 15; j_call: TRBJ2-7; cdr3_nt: TGCGCCAGCAGCCAAGAAGGGGGATATGGCTACGAGCAGTACTTC; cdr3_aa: CASSQEGGYGYEQYF
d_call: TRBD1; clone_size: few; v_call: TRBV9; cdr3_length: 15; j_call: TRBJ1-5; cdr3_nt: TGTGCCAGCAGCGAGGGACAGGTTAACAATCAGCCCCAGCATTTT; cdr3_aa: CASSEGQVNNQPQHF
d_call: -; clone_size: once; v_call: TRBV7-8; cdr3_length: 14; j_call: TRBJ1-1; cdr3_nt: TGTGCCAGCAGCCCCCTCCGGACGGCCACTGAAGCTTTCTTT; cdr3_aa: CASSPLRTATEAFF
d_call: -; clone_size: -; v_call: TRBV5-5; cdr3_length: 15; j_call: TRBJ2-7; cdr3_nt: TGTGCCAGCAGCTTGGCTCATTCGTCGGTCCACGAGCAGTACTTC; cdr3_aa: CASSLAHSSVHEQYF
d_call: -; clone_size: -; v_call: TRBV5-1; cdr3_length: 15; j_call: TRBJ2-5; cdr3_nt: TGCGCCAGCAGCTTGGCGTCCCCATCTCAAGAGACCCAGTACTTC; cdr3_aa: CASSLASPSQETQYF
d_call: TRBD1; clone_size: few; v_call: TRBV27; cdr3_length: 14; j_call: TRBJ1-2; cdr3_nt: TGTGCCAGCAGCCAAGGACAGGGGTGGTTACGCTACACCTTC; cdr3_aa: CASSQGQGWLRYTF
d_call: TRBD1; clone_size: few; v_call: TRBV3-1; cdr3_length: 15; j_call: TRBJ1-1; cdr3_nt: TGTGCCAGCAGCCCCCGGACAGGGGGGTACTTCGAAGCTTTCTTT; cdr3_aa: CASSPRTGGYFEAFF
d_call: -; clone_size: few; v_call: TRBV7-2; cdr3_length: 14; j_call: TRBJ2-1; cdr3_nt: TGTGCCAGCAGCCTACCGGAACTACACAATGAGCAGTTCTTC; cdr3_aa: CASSLPELHNEQFF
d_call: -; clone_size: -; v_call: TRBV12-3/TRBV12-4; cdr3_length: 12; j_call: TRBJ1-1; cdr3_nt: TGTGCCCTCCCGCAGGGACAAACTGAAGCTTTCTTT; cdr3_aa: CALPQGQTEAFF
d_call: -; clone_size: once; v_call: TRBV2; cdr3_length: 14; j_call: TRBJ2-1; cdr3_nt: TGTGCCAGCGGCCGGGACTCCACCCAGGATGAGCAGTTCTTC; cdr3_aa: CASGRDSTQDEQFF
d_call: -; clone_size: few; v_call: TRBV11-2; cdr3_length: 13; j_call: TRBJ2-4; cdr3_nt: TGTGCCAGTACGCGGCTAGCCAAAAACATTCAGTACTTC; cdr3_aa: CASTRLAKNIQYF
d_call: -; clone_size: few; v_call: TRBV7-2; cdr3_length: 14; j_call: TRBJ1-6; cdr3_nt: TGTGCCAGCAGCTTAACACAGGATAATTCACCCCTCCACTTT; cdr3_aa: CASSLTQDNSPLHF
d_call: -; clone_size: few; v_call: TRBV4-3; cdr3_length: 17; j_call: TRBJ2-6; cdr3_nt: TGCGCCAGCAGCCAAGATGGAGGTGGCGGTGGGGCCAACGTCCTGACTTTC; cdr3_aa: CASSQDGGGGGANVLTF
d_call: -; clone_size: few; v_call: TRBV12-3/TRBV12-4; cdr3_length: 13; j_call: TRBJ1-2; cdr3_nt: TGTGCCAGCAGTTGGGTGGGCCGCTATGGCTACACCTTC; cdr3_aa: CASSWVGRYGYTF
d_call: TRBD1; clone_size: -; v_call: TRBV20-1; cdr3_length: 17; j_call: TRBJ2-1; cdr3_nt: TGCAGTGCTAGAGACTCACACAGGGGCGGGTCCTACAATGAGCAGTTCTTC; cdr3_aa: CSARDSHRGGSYNEQFF
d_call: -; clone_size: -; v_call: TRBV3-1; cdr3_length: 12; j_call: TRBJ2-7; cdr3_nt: TGTGCCAGCAGCCAAGAATTCTACGAGCAGTACTTC; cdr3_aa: CASSQEFYEQYF
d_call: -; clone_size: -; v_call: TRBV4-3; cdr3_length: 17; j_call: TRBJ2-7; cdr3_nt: TGCGCCAGCAGCCAATCTACGACTGGAAGCTCCTACAATGAGCAGTACTTC; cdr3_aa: CASSQSTTGSSYNEQYF
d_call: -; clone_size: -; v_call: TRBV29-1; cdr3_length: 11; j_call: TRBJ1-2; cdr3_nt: TGCAGCGCCCGGACAGAAAATGGCTACACCTTC; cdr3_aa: CSARTENGYTF
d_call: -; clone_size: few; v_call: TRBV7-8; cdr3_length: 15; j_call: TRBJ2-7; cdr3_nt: TGTGCCAGCAGCTTATTTCCAGTCAGCTCCTACGAGCAGTACTTC; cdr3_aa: CASSLFPVSSYEQYF
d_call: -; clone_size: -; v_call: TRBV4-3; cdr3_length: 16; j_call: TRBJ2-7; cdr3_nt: TGCGCCAGCAGCCAGGGACCACTTTTTAGCTCCTACGAGCAGTACTTC; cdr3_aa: CASSQGPLFSSYEQYF
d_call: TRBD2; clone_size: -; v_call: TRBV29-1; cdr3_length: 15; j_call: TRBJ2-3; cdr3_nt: TGCAGCGTTGGGGGGCTAGCGGGAGGGTCAGGTACGCAGTATTTT; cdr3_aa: CSVGGLAGGSGTQYF
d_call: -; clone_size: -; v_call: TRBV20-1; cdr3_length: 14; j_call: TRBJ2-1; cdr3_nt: TGCAGTGCTAGAGATCCTCGGAGGGGCTGCGAGCAGTTCTTC; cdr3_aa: CSARDPRRGCEQFF
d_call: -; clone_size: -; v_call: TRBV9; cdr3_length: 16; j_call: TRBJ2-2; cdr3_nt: TGTGCCAGCAGCGTAGAGGCAGGGGTAGTTGCCGGGGAGCTGTTTTTT; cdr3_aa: CASSVEAGVVAGELFF
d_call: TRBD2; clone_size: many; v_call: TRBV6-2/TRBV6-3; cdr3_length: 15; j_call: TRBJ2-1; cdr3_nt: TGTGCCAGCAGTTACTCGGGACTAGCGGGCAATGAGCAGTTCTTC; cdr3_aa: CASSYSGLAGNEQFF
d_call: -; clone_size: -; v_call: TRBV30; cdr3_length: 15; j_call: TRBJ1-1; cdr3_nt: TGTGCCTGGAGTCCCGGGCCGGGCTGGAACACTGAAGCTTTCTTT; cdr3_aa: CAWSPGPGWNTEAFF
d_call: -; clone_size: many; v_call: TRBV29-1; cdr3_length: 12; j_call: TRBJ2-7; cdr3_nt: TGCAGCGTTGAAATACGAGACTACGAGCAGTACTTC; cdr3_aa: CSVEIRDYEQYF
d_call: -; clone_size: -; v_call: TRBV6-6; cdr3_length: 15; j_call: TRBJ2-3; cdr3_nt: TGTGCCAGCAGTTATGCCCTCCAAAGCACAGATACGCAGTATTTT; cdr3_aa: CASSYALQSTDTQYF
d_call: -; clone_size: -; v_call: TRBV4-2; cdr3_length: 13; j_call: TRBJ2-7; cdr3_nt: TGTGCCAGCAGCCAAGATTGGGCCTACGAGCAGTACTTC; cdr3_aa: CASSQDWAYEQYF
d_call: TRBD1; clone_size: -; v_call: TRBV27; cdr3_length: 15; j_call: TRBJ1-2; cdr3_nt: TGTGCCAGCAGTTTTTGGGACAGGGGGGAGTATGGCTACACCTTC; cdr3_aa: CASSFWDRGEYGYTF
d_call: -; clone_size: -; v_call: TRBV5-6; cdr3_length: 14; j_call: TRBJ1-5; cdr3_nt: TGTGCCAGCAGCTCAGGACACCCCAATCAGCCCCAGCATTTT; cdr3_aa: CASSSGHPNQPQHF
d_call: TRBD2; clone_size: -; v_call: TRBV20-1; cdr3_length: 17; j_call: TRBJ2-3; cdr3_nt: TGCAGTGCTAGAGGGGGGACTAGCGGGAGGTGGGCAGATACGCAGTATTTT; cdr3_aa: CSARGGTSGRWADTQYF
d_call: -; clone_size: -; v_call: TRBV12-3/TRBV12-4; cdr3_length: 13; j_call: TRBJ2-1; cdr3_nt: TGTGCCAGCAGTTTAATAGGGCCCGATGAGCAGTTCTTC; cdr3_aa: CASSLIGPDEQFF
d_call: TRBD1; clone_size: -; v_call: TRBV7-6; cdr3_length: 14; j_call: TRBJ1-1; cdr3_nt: TGTGCCAGCAGCTTACCGGGACAGGGCACTGAAGCTTTCTTT; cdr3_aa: CASSLPGQGTEAFF
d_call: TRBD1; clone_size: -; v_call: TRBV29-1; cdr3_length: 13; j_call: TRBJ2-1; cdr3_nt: TGCAGCGTTGTCTCGGGACAGAACAATGAGCAGTTCTTC; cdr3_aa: CSVVSGQNNEQFF
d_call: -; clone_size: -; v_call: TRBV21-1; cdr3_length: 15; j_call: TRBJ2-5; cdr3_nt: TGTGCCACCCGACGGGGGACCCGGCCCGAAGAGACCCAGTACTTC; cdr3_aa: CATRRGTRPEETQYF
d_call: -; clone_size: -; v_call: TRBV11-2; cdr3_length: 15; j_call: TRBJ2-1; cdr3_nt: TGTGCCAGCAGCCCCCGTTCGCGGGCTCTCAATGAGCAGTTCTTC; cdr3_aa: CASSPRSRALNEQFF
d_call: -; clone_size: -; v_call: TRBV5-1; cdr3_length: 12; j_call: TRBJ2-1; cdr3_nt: TGCGCCAGCAGCCGCTACGGCGATGAGCAGTTCTTC; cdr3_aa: CASSRYGDEQFF
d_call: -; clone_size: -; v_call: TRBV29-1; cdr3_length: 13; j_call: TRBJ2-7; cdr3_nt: TGCAGCGTTGGAGCAGGGAACTACAATGAGCAGTACTTC; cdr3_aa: CSVGAGNYNEQYF
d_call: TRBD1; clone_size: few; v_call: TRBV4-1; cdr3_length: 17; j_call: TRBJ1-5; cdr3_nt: TGCGCCAGCAGCCGCACCCCAGGGGGCGCGAGCAATCAGCCCCAGCATTTT; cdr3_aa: CASSRTPGGASNQPQHF
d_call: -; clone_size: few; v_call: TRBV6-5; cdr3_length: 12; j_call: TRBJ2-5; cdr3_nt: TGTGCCACCGGGGCTTACCAAGAGACCCAGTACTTC; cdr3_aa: CATGAYQETQYF
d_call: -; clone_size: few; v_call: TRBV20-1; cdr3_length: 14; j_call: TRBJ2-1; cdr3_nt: TGCAGTGCTGGACGAGGGGACCCATACAATGAGCAGTTCTTC; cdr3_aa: CSAGRGDPYNEQFF
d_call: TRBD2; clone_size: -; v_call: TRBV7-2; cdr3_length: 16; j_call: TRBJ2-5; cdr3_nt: TGTGCCAGCAGCTTAACCGTTTCTAGCGGGGTGGAGACCCAGTACTTC; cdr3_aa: CASSLTVSSGVETQYF
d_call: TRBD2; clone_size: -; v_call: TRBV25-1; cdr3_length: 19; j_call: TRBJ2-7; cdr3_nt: TGTGCCAGCAGTGATCCGGGGGGGACTAGCGGGAGTTCCTACAATAAGCAGTACTTC; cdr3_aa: CASSDPGGTSGSSYNKQYF
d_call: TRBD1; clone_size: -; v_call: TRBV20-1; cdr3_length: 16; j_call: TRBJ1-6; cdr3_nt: TGCAGTGCGTCCGGGACAGGGGGCGCCTATAATTCACCCCTCCACTTT; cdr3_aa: CSASGTGGAYNSPLHF
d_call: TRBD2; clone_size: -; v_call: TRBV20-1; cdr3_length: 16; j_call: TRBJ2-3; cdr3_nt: TGCAGTGCTAGAGATAGCGGGAGGGCCGGCACAGATACGCTGTATTTT; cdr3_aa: CSARDSGRAGTDTLYF
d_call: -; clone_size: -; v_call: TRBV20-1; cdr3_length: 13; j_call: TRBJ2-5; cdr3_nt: TGCAGTGCTAGAGCTAGCATCGGGAAGACCCAGTACTTC; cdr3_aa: CSARASIGKTQYF
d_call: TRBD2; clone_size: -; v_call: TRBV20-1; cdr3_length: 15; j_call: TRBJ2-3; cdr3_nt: TGCAGTGCCGACACCGCGGGACTAGTTGCAGATACGCAGTATTTT; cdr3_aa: CSADTAGLVADTQYF
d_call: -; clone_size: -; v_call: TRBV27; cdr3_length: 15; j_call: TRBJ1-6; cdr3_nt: TGTGCCAGCAGTTTGGGGGGGGCCTTTAATTCACCCCTCCACTTT; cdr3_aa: CASSLGGAFNSPLHF
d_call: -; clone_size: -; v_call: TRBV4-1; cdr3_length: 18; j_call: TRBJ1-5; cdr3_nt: TGCGCCAGCAGCCAAGGCTCGGCGGGACTAGCTAGCAATCAGCCCCAGCATTTT; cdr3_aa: CASSQGSAGLASNQPQHF